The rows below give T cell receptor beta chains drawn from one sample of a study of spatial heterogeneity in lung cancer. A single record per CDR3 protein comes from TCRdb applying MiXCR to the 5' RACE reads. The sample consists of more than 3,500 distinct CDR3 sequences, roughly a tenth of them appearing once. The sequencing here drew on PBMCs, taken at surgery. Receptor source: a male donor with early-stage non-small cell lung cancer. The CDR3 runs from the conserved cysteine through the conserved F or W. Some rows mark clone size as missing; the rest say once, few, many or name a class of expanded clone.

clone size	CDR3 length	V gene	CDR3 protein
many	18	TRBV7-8	CASSLVLGGMNDWDTQYF
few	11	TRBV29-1	CSVEQAEKLFF
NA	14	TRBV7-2	CAALGDEGTGELFF
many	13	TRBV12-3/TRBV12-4	CASSRDPGREAFF
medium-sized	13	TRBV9	CASSVGGLYEQYF
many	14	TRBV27	CASSYLSSYNEQFF
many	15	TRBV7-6	CASSFGGYPSGELFF
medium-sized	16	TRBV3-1	CASMEGNRVNTGELFF
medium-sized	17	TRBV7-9	CASSLAFGTGDQETQYF
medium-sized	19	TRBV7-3	CASNEGGDRKLKTRNTIYF
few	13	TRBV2	CASRDRQSYEQYF
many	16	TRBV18	CASSPPDRGSNQPQHF
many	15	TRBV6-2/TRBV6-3	CASSYGDRVPETQYF
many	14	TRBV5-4	CATGRQESGNTIYF
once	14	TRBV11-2	CASSFSAVGETQYF
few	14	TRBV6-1	CASTRGVGADGYTF
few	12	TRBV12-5	CASGRSPGEAFF
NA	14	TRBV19	CASSIDGTLYGYTF
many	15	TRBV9	CASSVAGGAHYEQYF
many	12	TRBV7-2	CASRDRGDEQFF
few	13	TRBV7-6	CASSLAGPDTQYF
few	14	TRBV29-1	CSVGGQAFQETQYF
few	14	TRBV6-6	CASSRLDSNQPQHF
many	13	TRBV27	CASSPQQGTEAFF
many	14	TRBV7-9	CASSPPGDRDTQYF
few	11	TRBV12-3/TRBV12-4	CASSNSYEQYF
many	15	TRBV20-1	CSATSGTSGTDTQYF